Shown below are 16 T cell receptor beta chains from a single sample sequenced in a study of blood T cell repertoires in COVID-19. Sequencing was performed with immunoSEQ multiplex PCR; in TCRdb, only in-frame clones are kept and a portion is missing. The sample has about 190,000 clones; approximately 91% are singletons. Sequencing was carried out using peripheral blood. The receptor source for this set is a woman in her thirties or forties who had recovered from COVID-19.

The chain uses TRBV5-1 and TRBJ2-7; 9 bases align to TRBD2. CDR1 is SGHRS, CDR2 YFSETQ, per germline. CDR3 length: 15 residues. V lost 1 base to trimming and J lost 3 bases; unmatched junction nucleotides: 5. CDR3: CASSLTSGSYYEQYF. CDR3 bases: TGCGCCAGCAGCTTGACTAGCGGGTCCTACTACGAGCAGTACTTC.

The chain is built from TRBV6-5 and TRBJ2-7; 10 nucleotides match TRBD2. V was clipped by 7 bases and J by 2 bases; unmatched bases: 5. Germline CDR1 reads MNHEY; CDR2 reads SVGAGI. CDR3 length: 14 residues. The CDR3 is CASNRAGGAYEQYF. The CDR3, as DNA: TGTGCCAGCAATCGAGCGGGAGGGGCCTACGAGCAGTACTTC.

This sequence joins TRBV6-5 and TRBJ2-2; D not resolved. With 6 bases removed from V and 6 bases from J, the gap between germline ends came to 11 bases. In germline, CDR1 is MNHEY, CDR2 SVGAGI. This CDR3 contains 13 residues. For the CDR3, the DNA is TGTGCCAGCAGCGCAGCGTGGGCCGGGGAGCTGTTTTTT. Translation gives CASSAAWAGELFF.

The J gene is TRBJ1-2, the V gene TRBV20-1, with 7 bases matching TRBD1. V was pared by 3 bases and J by 3 bases, with 10 bases of the junction left unmatched. This CDR3 has 15 residues. Germline assignment: CDR1 DFQATT and CDR2 SNEGSKA (reference sequence). The CDR3 loop reads CSASFRTTGDYGYTF. The CDR3 DNA reads TGCAGTGCTAGTTTCCGGACCACAGGGGACTATGGCTACACCTTC.

This sequence joins TRBV30 and TRBJ2-3; 10 nucleotides match TRBD2. The CDR3 has 16 amino acids. Germline CDR1 and CDR2: GTSNPN and SVGIG (reference sequence). The V segment lost 3 bases and the J segment 2 bases; nucleotides outside the gene matches: 8. The CDR3: CAWRAAGGVYTDTQYF. The CDR3 coding sequence is TGTGCCTGGAGGGCAGCGGGAGGGGTCTACACAGATACGCAGTATTTT.

In DNA, the CDR3 is TGTGCCAGCAGCACAGGATTCATGAACACTGAAGCTTTCTTT. Translation: CASSTGFMNTEAFF. The chain uses TRBV6-5 and TRBJ1-1; weak D call: TRBD1 (5 bases). The CDR3 length is 14 residues. Germline V lookup: CDR1 MNHEY, CDR2 SVGAGI. V was trimmed by 6 bases and J by 0 bases, leaving 11 bases between them.

The chain couples TRBV7-6 to TRBJ2-7; D ambiguous. Germline-derived CDR1 and CDR2 are SGHVS and FNYEAQ. The V end was cut by 1 base, the J end by 3 bases, with 10 bases between. The CDR3 consists of 14 residues. The CDR3 sequence is CASSLDFSSYEQYF. The CDR3 DNA reads as TGTGCCAGCAGCTTAGATTTTAGCAGCTACGAGCAGTACTTC. Variable domain in full (rest from reference TRBV7-6 and TRBJ2-7): GAGVSQSPRYKVTKRGQDVALRCDPISGHVSLYWYRQALGQGPEFLTYFNYEAQQDKSGLPNDRFSAERPEGSISTLTIQRTEQRDSAMYRCASSLDFSSYEQYFGPGTRLTVT.

The chain couples TRBV29-1 to TRBJ2-7; D is unclear. This CDR3 is built from 12 residues. Germline-derived CDR1 and CDR2 are SQVTM and ANQGSEA. The V and J ends lost 5 bases and 0 bases respectively, with 8 bases between them. CDR3 region: CSVKHISYEQYF. CDR3 DNA sequence: TGCAGCGTTAAACACATCTCCTACGAGCAGTACTTC.

This rearrangement joins TRBV7-2 to TRBJ1-1; D is uncertain. Trimming removed 0 bases from V and 0 bases from J, with 8 bases in between. This CDR3 is built from 15 residues. Germline lookup yields CDR1 SGHTA and CDR2 FQGNSA. As DNA, the CDR3 is TGTGCCAGCAGCTTAGCTACATCCATGAACACTGAAGCTTTCTTT. It specifies CASSLATSMNTEAFF.

This clone came up once. This chain joins TRBV19 and TRBJ2-3, with 9 bases fitting TRBD2. The J segment lost 1 base and the V segment lost 7 bases, leaving 3 bases of the junction unmatched. Germline-derived CDR1 and CDR2 are LNHDA and SQIVND (reference sequence). The CDR3 consists of 14 residues. CDR3 DNA sequence: TGTGCCAGTAAACTAGCGGGTGGCACAGATACGCAGTATTTT. It yields the protein CASKLAGGTDTQYF.

J is TRBJ2-5 and V is TRBV4-2, with TRBD2 matching over 8 bases. Looked up from germline, CDR1 is LGHNA and CDR2 is YNFKEQ. The CDR3 has 17 residues. V trimming: 4 bases; J trimming: 4 bases; junction bases outside the gene matches: 14. The DNA for the CDR3 is TGTGCCAGCAGCCCTGATGTGGCGGGAGGAGGGGCAGAGACCCAGTACTTC. It yields the protein CASSPDVAGGGAETQYF.

The gene calls are TRBV28 and TRBJ2-7, with 7 bases matching TRBD1. Germline loops: CDR1 MDHEN, CDR2 SYDVKM. This CDR3 region has 13 residues. V was pared by 5 bases and J by 4 bases, with 5 bases of the junction left unmatched. CDR3 nucleotide sequence: TGTGCCAGCAGTATGAGACAGGGTTACGAGCAGTACTTC. This codes for CASSMRQGYEQYF.

The CDR3 sequence: CASSPTTGVSYEQYF. The DNA of the CDR3 is TGCGCCAGCAGCCCGACGACAGGGGTCTCCTACGAGCAGTACTTC. This chain links TRBV5-1 with TRBJ2-7; 8 positions match TRBD1. V dropped 4 bases and J dropped 0; count of bases not matched to a gene: 6. The CDR3 is 15 amino acids. Germline CDR1 and CDR2: SGHRS and YFSETQ. The full variable domain, its missing parts supplied by reference TRBV5-1 and TRBJ2-7, is KAGVTQTPRYLIKTRGQQVTLSCSPISGHRSVSWYQQTPGQGLQFLFEYFSETQRNKGNFPGRFSGRQFSNSRSEMNVSTLELGDSALYLCASSPTTGVSYEQYFGPGTRLTVT.

The chain recombines TRBV5-1 with TRBJ2-5, with D possibly being TRBD2 (6 bases). The germline gives CDR1 SGHRS, CDR2 YFSETQ. CDR3 length: 13 residues. V was pared by 6 bases and J by 1 base, with 10 bases between. The CDR3 DNA sequence: TGCGCCAGCAAGGAGGGTCCCCAAGAGACCCAGTACTTC. It specifies CASKEGPQETQYF. Full variable domain (remainder filled in from reference TRBV5-1 and TRBJ2-5): KAGVTQTPRYLIKTRGQQVTLSCSPISGHRSVSWYQQTPGQGLQFLFEYFSETQRNKGNFPGRFSGRQFSNSRSEMNVSTLELGDSALYLCASKEGPQETQYFGPGTRLLVL.

The chain couples TRBV19 to TRBJ2-1, with 8 bases identical to TRBD2. This CDR3 is built from 14 residues. The V and J ends lost 7 bases and 6 bases, in that order; junction bases with no gene match: 8. From germline, CDR1 is LNHDA and CDR2 SQIVND (reference sequence). The CDR3: CASKGREVLNEQFF. The CDR3 coding sequence is TGTGCCAGTAAGGGGCGGGAGGTTCTCAATGAGCAGTTCTTC.

This chain connects TRBV5-1 to TRBJ2-1, with D possibly TRBD2 on 5 matching bases. Germline CDR1 is SGHRS and CDR2 is YFSETQ. The CDR3 runs 15 residues. V gave up 0 bases and J gave up 0 bases, with 7 bases separating them. The CDR3: CASSLGGSSYNEQFF. DNA of the CDR3: TGCGCCAGCAGCTTGGGAGGGAGCTCCTACAATGAGCAGTTCTTC.